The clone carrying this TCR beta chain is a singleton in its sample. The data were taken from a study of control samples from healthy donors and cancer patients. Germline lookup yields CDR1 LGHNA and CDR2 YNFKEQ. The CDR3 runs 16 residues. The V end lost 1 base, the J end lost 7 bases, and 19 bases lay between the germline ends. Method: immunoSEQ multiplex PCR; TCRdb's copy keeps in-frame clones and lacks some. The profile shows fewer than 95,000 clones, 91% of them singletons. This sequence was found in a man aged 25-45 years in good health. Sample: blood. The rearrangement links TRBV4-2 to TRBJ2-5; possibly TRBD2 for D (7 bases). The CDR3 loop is CASSQGRGHDLWTQYF. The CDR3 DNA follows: TGTGCCAGCAGCCAAGGGCGGGGGCATGATCTTTGGACCCAGTACTTC.